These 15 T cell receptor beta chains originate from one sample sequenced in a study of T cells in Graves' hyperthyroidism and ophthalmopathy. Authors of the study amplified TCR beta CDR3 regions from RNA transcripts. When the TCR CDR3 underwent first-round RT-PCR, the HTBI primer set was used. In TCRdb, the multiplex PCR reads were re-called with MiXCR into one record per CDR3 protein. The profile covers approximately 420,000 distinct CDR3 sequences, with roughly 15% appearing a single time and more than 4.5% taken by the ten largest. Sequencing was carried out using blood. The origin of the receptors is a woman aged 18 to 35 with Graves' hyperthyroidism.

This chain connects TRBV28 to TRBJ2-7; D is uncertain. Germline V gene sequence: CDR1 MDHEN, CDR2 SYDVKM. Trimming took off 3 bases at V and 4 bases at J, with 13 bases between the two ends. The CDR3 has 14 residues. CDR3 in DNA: TGTGCCAGCAGTTTGACGCAAAGGTTTTACGAGCAGTACTTC. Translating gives CASSLTQRFYEQYF. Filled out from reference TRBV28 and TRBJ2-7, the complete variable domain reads DVKVTQSSRYLVKRTGEKVFLECVQDMDHENMFWYRQDPGLGLRLIYFSYDVKMKEKGDIPEGYSVSREKKERFSLILESASTNQTSMYLCASSLTQRFYEQYFGPGTRLTVT.

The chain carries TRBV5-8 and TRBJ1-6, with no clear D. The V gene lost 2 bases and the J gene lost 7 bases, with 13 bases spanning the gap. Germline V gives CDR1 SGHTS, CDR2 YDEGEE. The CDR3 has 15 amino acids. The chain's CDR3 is CASSFAGPGNSPLHF. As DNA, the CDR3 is TGTGCCAGCAGCTTCGCCGGGCCGGGAAATTCACCCCTCCACTTT.

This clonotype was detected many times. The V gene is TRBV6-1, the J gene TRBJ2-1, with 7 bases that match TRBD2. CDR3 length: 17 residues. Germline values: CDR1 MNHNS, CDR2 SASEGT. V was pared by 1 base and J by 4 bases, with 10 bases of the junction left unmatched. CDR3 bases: TGTGCCAGCAGTGAAGAAGCTTGGGCTAGCGGTTACAATGAGCAGTTCTTC. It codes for CASSEEAWASGYNEQFF.

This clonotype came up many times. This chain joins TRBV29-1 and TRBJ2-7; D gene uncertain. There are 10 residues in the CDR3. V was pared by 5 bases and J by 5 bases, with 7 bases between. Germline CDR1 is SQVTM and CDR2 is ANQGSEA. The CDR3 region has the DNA TGCAGCGTTACTTGGGACGAGCAGTACTTC. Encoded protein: CSVTWDEQYF.

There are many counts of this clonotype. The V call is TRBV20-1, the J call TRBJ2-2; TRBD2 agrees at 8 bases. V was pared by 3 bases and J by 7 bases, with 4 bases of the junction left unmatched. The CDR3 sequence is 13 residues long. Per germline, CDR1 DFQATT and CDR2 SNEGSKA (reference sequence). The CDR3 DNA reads TGCAGTGCTAGTAAGCGGGAGTACGGGGAGCTGTTTTTT. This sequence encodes CSASKREYGELFF.

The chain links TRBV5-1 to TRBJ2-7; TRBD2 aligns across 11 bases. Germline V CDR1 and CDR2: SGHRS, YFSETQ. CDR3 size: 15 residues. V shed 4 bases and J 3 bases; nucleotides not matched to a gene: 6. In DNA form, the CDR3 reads TGCGCCAGCAGCCAAGGGACTAGCGGATTCTACGAGCAGTACTTC. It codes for CASSQGTSGFYEQYF.

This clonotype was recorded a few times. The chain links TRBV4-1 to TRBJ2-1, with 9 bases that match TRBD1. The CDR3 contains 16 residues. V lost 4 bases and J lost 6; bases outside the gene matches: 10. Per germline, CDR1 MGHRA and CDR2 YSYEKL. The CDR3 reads CASSPRGQGSGNEQFF. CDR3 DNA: TGCGCCAGCAGCCCCAGGGGACAGGGTAGTGGCAATGAGCAGTTCTTC.

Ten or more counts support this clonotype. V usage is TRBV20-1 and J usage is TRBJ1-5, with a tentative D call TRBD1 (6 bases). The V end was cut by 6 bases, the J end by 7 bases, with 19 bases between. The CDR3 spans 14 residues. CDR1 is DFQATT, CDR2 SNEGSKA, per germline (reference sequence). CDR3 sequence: CSASSGQAHQPQHF. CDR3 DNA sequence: TGCAGTGCCAGCTCGGGACAAGCACACCAGCCCCAGCATTTT.

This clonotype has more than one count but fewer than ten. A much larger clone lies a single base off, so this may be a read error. DNA for the CDR3: TGTGCCAGCAGCCAAAGCGGGGGCCCCTACAATGAGCAGTCCTTC. Amino acids: CASSQSGGPYNEQSF. The chain couples TRBV3-1 to TRBJ2-1; 8 nucleotides match TRBD2. The germline CDR1 and CDR2 sequences are LGHDT and YNNKEL (reference sequence). This CDR3 contains 15 residues.

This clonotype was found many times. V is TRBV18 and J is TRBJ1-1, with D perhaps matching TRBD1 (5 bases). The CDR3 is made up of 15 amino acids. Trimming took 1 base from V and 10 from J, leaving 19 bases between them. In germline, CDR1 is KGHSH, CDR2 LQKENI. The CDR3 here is CASSPLDKTPVVAFF. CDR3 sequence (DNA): TGTGCCAGCTCACCACTGGACAAAACACCGGTGGTAGCTTTCTTT. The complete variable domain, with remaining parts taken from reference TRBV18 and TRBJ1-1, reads NAGVMQNPRHLVRRRGQEARLRCSPMKGHSHVYWYRQLPEEGLKFMVYLQKENIIDESGMPKERFSAEFPKEGPSILRIQQVVRGDSAAYFCASSPLDKTPVVAFFGQGTRLTVV.

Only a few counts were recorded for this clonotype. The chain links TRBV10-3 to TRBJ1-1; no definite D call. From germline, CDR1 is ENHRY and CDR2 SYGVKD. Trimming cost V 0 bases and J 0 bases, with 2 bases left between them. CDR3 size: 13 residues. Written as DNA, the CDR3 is TGTGCCATCAGTGAGTCCATGAACACTGAAGCTTTCTTT. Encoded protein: CAISESMNTEAFF.

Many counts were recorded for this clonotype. DNA for the CDR3: TGTGCCAGCAGTTCGGGTTTGCCTAATGAAAAACTGTTTTTT. Translation gives CASSSGLPNEKLFF. This chain connects TRBV27 to TRBJ1-4; no reliable D call. This CDR3 has 14 residues. The ends were cut back, 4 bases at V and 3 bases at J, with 9 bases in the middle. In germline, CDR1 is MNHEY, CDR2 SMNVEV (reference sequence). Full variable domain (outside the CDR3, taken from reference TRBV27 and TRBJ1-4): EAQVTQNPRYLITVTGKKLTVTCSQNMNHEYMSWYRQDPGLGLRQIYYSMNVEVTDKGDVPEGYKVSRKEKRNFPLILESPSPNQTSLYFCASSSGLPNEKLFFGSGTQLSVL.

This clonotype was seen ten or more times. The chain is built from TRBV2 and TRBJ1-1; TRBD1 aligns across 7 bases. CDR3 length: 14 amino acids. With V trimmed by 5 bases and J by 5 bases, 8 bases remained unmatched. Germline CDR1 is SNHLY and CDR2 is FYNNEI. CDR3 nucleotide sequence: TGTGCCAGCAGTTGGGACAGTTCGGGGACTGAAGCTTTCTTT. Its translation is CASSWDSSGTEAFF.

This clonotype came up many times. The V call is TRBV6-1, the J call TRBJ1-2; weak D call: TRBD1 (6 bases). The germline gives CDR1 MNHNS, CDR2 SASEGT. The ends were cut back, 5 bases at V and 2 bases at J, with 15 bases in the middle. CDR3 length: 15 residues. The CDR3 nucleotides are TGTGCCAGCAGTCGTGGGACACAGCAAAACTATGGCTACACCTTC. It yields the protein CASSRGTQQNYGYTF.

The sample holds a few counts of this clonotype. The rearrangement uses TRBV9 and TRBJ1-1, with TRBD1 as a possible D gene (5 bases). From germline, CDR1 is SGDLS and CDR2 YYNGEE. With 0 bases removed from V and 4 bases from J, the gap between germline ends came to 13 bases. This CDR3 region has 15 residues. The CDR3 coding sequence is TGTGCCAGCAGCGTAGCGGAGGGTAGGGGCACTGAAGCTTTCTTT. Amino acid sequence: CASSVAEGRGTEAFF. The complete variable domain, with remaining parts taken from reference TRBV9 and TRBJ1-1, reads DSGVTQTPKHLITATGQRVTLRCSPRSGDLSVYWYQQSLDQGLQFLIQYYNGEERAKGNILERFSAQQFPDLHSELNLSSLELGDSALYFCASSVAEGRGTEAFFGQGTRLTVV.